This T cell receptor (beta chain) is drawn from a study of blood T cell repertoires in COVID-19. The J segment lost 4 bases and the V segment lost 8 bases, leaving 15 bases of the junction unmatched. CDR1 SNHLY and CDR2 FYNNEI come from the germline V gene. The CDR3 length is 16 residues. Per the original data handling: It was from reference gene primer amplification that nucleated cell counts were estimated. Generated by immunoSEQ multiplex PCR, the TCRdb table keeps only in-frame clones and is missing some. V, J and clone size derive from that table, while D and trimming were established from the DNA sequence. The sample records about 140,000 clones, about 82% being singletons.

The TCR originated in a woman aged 60-70 years with acute or convalescent COVID-19. Sequenced input: peripheral blood. V gene TRBV2 combines with J gene TRBJ2-3; 7 nucleotides agree with TRBD1. The CDR3 is CASLNRGWDSADTQYF. DNA for the CDR3: TGTGCCAGCCTAAACAGGGGATGGGACAGTGCAGATACGCAGTATTTT.